The 13 T cell receptor beta chains listed next were all sequenced from one sample in a study of T cell clonality in common variable immunodeficiency. Assay: immunoSEQ multiplex PCR; the TCRdb copy retains only in-frame clones and omits some. The repertoire consists of about 81,000 clones, none detected only once. The specimen was peripheral blood mononuclear cells. The source of these receptors is a person between 18 and 69 years old in good health.

This clone was observed at least ten times. The read comes to an end 3 residues before the CDR3 does, leaving the germline J gene to fill in the end. V usage is TRBV11-3 and J usage is TRBJ2-1; a weak D match, TRBD2 (6 bases). Germline assignment: CDR1 SGHNT and CDR2 YENEEA. V was shortened by 5 bases and J by 3 bases, with 14 bases between the two germline ends. CDR3 length: 15 amino acids. The sequenced part of the CDR3 DNA is TGTGCCAGCAGCCTCGGGATAGCGGACTACAATGAG. It codes for CASSLGIADYNE. In full, the CDR3 is CASSLGIADYNEQFF.

Ten or more counts support this clone. The CDR3 end lies 3 residues beyond the end of the read and is filled in from the germline J gene. The chain joins TRBV11-3 to TRBJ2-5; D not resolved. CDR3 length equals 15 residues. The V gene lost 0 bases and the J gene lost 5 bases, with 13 bases spanning the gap. From germline, CDR1 is SGHNT and CDR2 YENEEA. The covered CDR3 bases are TGTGCCAGCAGCTTAGATGGTGCAGGTCCGGAGACC. Translating gives CASSLDGAGPET. The CDR3 as a whole reads CASSLDGAGPETQYF.

The table lists this clone with many counts. The read is 3 residues too short to cover the CDR3 end, so that end is filled in from the germline J gene. This chain links TRBV6-4 with TRBJ2-3; possibly TRBD2 for D (5 bases). Germline V gives CDR1 MRHNA, CDR2 SNTAGT. The CDR3 is 14 residues long. Trimming stripped 0 bases from V and 4 bases from J, with 8 bases between. The chain's CDR3 is CASSDSWTSDTQYF. The sequenced part of the CDR3 DNA is TGTGCCAGCAGTGACTCGTGGACTTCAGATACG.

This clone occurred many times. The read ends 3 residues early relative to the CDR3; the germline J gene fills the gap. V usage is TRBV7-9 and J usage is TRBJ1-4, with 10 bases fitting TRBD1. The CDR3 consists of 14 residues. V trimming: 2 bases; J trimming: 7 bases; junction bases outside the gene matches: 1. CDR1 is SEHNR, CDR2 FQNEAQ, per germline (reference sequence). Incomplete CDR3 DNA: TGTGCCAGCAGCTTAAGGACAGGGGGTGAAAAA. Translation gives CASSLRTGGEK. The entire CDR3 sequence reads CASSLRTGGEKLFF.

This clone was observed at least ten times. The read ends 3 residues before the CDR3 terminus; that terminus is restored from the germline J gene. The chain links TRBV18 to TRBJ1-2; D is ambiguous. Germline V gene sequence: CDR1 KGHSH, CDR2 LQKENI. The CDR3 extends over 19 amino acids. Trimming removed 2 bases at V and 0 bases at J, with 22 bases between. The CDR3 spells CASSPFKSRREYPNYGYTF. The sequenced part of the CDR3 DNA is TGTGCCAGCTCACCATTTAAGTCCAGGCGGGAATATCCTAACTATGGC.

Many counts were recorded for this clone. The CDR3 sequence is CSARDAGQGFRTYEQYF. Incomplete CDR3 DNA: TGCAGTGCTAGAGATGCGGGACAGGGCTTTCGCACCTACGAG. The chain carries TRBV20-1 and TRBJ2-7; TRBD1 aligns across 9 bases. The read ends 3 residues before the CDR3 terminus; that terminus is restored from the germline J gene. Trimming cost V 0 bases and J 2 bases; bases outside gene matches: 11. The CDR3 runs 17 residues. Germline V gives CDR1 DFQATT, CDR2 SNEGSKA (reference sequence).

This clone was counted ten times or more. The CDR3 end falls 3 residues outside the read, so it is completed with the germline J gene. The J gene is TRBJ2-1, the V gene TRBV19, with a tentative D call TRBD1 (5 bases). CDR1 LNHDA and CDR2 SQIVND come from the germline V gene (reference sequence). The CDR3 consists of 16 residues. Trimming pared 2 bases from V and 0 bases from J, leaving 11 bases between. CDR3 in amino acids: CASSIMGRGSYNEQFF. CDR3 DNA, as far as it was read: TGTGCCAGTAGTATAATGGGGCGAGGCTCCTACAATGAG.

This clone was seen many times. The CDR3 is cut off 3 residues early in the read; its end comes from the germline J gene. This chain joins TRBV5-1 and TRBJ1-1; D not certain. The CDR3 is 15 amino acids. Germline CDR1 SGHRS, CDR2 YFSETQ. Trimming cost V 3 bases and J 1 base, with 13 bases left between them. The sequenced part of the CDR3 DNA is TGCGCCAGCAGCTCGGAAGGCGGCAGGAACACTGAA. Translation gives CASSSEGGRNTE. The entire CDR3 protein reads CASSSEGGRNTEAFF.

This clone was recorded at least ten times. One junction end disagrees with the germline gene, perhaps due to a read error. The read terminates 3 residues before the CDR3 end, so the remaining end is supplied by the germline J gene. The chain uses TRBV2 and TRBJ2-1, with TRBD2 identical over 9 bases. The CDR3 totals 17 residues. Germline loops: CDR1 SNHLY, CDR2 FYNNEI. The covered CDR3 bases are TGCGCCAGCAGTGATTACGGTAGCGGGAGCTCCTACAATGAG. Its protein is CASSDYGSGSSYNE. The full-length CDR3 reads as CASSDYGSGSSYNEQFF.

This clone was detected many times. The read falls 3 residues short of the CDR3 end, and the missing part is taken from the germline J gene. V usage is TRBV30 and J usage is TRBJ1-2; 7 positions match TRBD1. The germline V gene encodes CDR1 GTSNPN and CDR2 SVGIG (reference sequence). The CDR3 is 12 residues long. The ends lost 5 bases at V and 2 bases at J; junction bases unmatched: 2. The sequenced CDR3 bases are TGTGCCTGGGGGGGACAGAACTATGGC. Translating gives CAWGGQNYG. The complete CDR3 sequence is CAWGGQNYGYTF.

This clone was counted a few times. The read ends 3 residues early relative to the CDR3; the germline J gene fills the gap. The V call is TRBV5-8, the J call TRBJ1-5; perhaps TRBD1 as D (6 bases). The CDR3 length is 14 residues. V was cut by 5 bases and J by 1 base, with 10 bases left in between. Germline loops: CDR1 SGHTS, CDR2 YDEGEE. The CDR3 bases that were read are TGTGCCAGCAGGGAGGGGGTAAGCAATCAGCCC. Translating gives CASREGVSNQP. In full, the CDR3 is CASREGVSNQPQHF.

In this sample, this clone turned up many times. The read ends 3 residues shy of where the CDR3 ends; the end is completed using the germline J gene. The chain recombines TRBV11-2 with TRBJ1-4, with D tentatively TRBD1 (5 bases). V gave up 4 bases and J gave up 4 bases, with 13 bases separating them. The CDR3 is 15 amino acids. Germline V gives CDR1 SGHAT, CDR2 FQNNGV. Incomplete CDR3 DNA: TGTGCCAGCAGCTCTCTCGGGGGGAATAATGAAAAA. It translates to CASSSLGGNNEK. The full CDR3 is CASSSLGGNNEKLFF. The whole variable domain, remainder taken from reference TRBV11-2 and TRBJ1-4, is EAGVAQSPRYKIIEKRQSVAFWCNPISGHATLYWYQQILGQGPKLLIQFQNNGVVDDSQLPKDRFSAERLKGVDSTLKIQPAKLEDSAVYLCASSSLGGNNEKLFFGSGTQLSVL.

This clone was counted many times. The CDR3 goes on 3 residues after the read ends, and that part is filled in from the germline J gene. The chain combines TRBV7-8 with TRBJ1-6; maybe TRBD1 (5 bases). This CDR3 spans 13 amino acids. V shed 3 bases and J shed 7 bases, with 7 bases lying between them. Germline loops: CDR1 SGHVS, CDR2 FQNEAQ. The sequenced CDR3 bases are TGTGCCAGCAGCTTTAAGGGGAATTCACCC. Translation gives CASSFKGNSP. The complete CDR3 sequence is CASSFKGNSPLHF.